Below, 9 T cell receptor beta chains from the same sample are listed, as sequenced in a study of PD-L1 blockade in urothelial cancer. Using immunoSEQ multiplex PCR, the repertoire was profiled, and TCRdb retains in-frame clones only, with some absent. The table has more than 45,000 clones, about 91% seen once. Sequences were derived from PBMCs, sampled around atezolizumab (anti-PD-L1) treatment. The receptors derive from a man aged 80 or over with urothelial cancer.

In its sample, this clone was seen once. V and J are TRBV5-5 and TRBJ2-7, with TRBD2 identical over 11 bases. V was clipped by 4 bases and J by 0 bases; unmatched bases: 9. The CDR3 is 17 amino acids. Germline lookup yields CDR1 SGHKS and CDR2 YYEKEE (reference sequence). Written as DNA, the CDR3 is TGTGCCAGCAGCGGTCGGCCTAGCGGGAGGATCTCCTACGAGCAGTACTTC. The encoded protein is CASSGRPSGRISYEQYF.

This sequence joins TRBV11-2 and TRBJ2-7, with TRBD1 as a possible D gene (5 bases). CDR1 is SGHAT and CDR2 is FQNNGV in the germline V gene. The CDR3 consists of 14 residues. Trimming shortened V by 5 bases and J by 3 bases, and 14 bases separated the two germline ends. The CDR3 coding sequence is TGTGCCAGCAGCACTATTGCAGGGATCTACGAGCAGTACTTC. It yields the protein CASSTIAGIYEQYF.

V and J are TRBV18 and TRBJ1-2, with 9 positions matching TRBD1. The CDR3 extends over 16 amino acids. Germline-derived CDR1 and CDR2 are KGHSH and LQKENI. Trimming cost V 0 bases and J 8 bases; bases outside gene matches: 10. CDR3 coding DNA: TGTGCCAGCTCACCACCGACGGGACAGGGTATCGGAGGCTACACCTTC. Its translation is CASSPPTGQGIGGYTF.

The chain couples TRBV25-1 to TRBJ1-1, with D possibly matching TRBD1 (5 bases). CDR3 length equals 15 residues. V gave up 4 bases and J gave up 1 base, with 13 bases separating them. Germline V gives CDR1 MGHDK, CDR2 SYGVNS. The CDR3 coding sequence is TGTGCCAGCAGTGCTTTTAAGGGGCAGAACACTGAAGCTTTCTTT. Amino acid sequence: CASSAFKGQNTEAFF.

The chain links TRBV28 to TRBJ2-4; 9 bases map to TRBD2. Germline trimming cut 11 bases from V and 2 bases from J; bases unmatched to any gene: 10. This CDR3 has 15 residues. The V gene's germline CDR1 is MDHEN and CDR2 SYDVKM. CDR3 nucleotide sequence: TGTGCCGGTATGGGCGGGAGGGGGTCCAAAAACATTCAGTACTTC. Amino acids: CAGMGGRGSKNIQYF.

This chain links TRBV30 with TRBJ1-2; 9 nucleotides match TRBD1. Germline-derived CDR1 and CDR2 are GTSNPN and SVGIG (reference sequence). The CDR3 spans 15 residues. Unmatched junction bases numbered 12, after V lost 4 bases and J lost 6 bases. This chain's CDR3 is CAWTPPGQGWDGYTF. CDR3 DNA: TGTGCCTGGACTCCTCCGGGACAGGGATGGGATGGCTACACCTTC. Using reference TRBV30 and TRBJ1-2 for the parts outside the CDR3, the full variable domain is SQTIHQWPATLVQPVGSPLSLECTVEGTSNPNLYWYRQAAGRGLQLLFYSVGIGQISSEVPQNLSASRPQDRQFILSSKKLLLSDSGFYLCAWTPPGQGWDGYTFGSGTRLTVV.

This clone showed up just once. V is TRBV30 and J is TRBJ2-6; maybe TRBD1 (6 bases). CDR1 is GTSNPN and CDR2 is SVGIG in the germline V gene (reference sequence). V lost 1 base to trimming and J lost 2 bases, with 12 bases between them. The CDR3 loop spans 16 amino acids. The CDR3 protein is CAWSGVGAPGANVLTF. The CDR3 DNA is TGTGCCTGGAGTGGGGTGGGGGCCCCTGGGGCCAACGTCCTGACTTTC.

The chain couples TRBV5-4 to TRBJ2-2; 9 bases match TRBD2. V shed 0 bases, J shed 4 bases, and the junction held 4 bases outside the gene matches. CDR1 and CDR2 (germline): SGHNT, YYREEE (reference sequence). This CDR3 contains 16 residues. CDR3 bases: TGTGCCAGCAGCTTGGTTGGGACTAGCCCCACCGGGGAGCTGTTTTTT. It translates to CASSLVGTSPTGELFF.

The rearrangement uses TRBV11-2 and TRBJ1-1; no clear D. Germline assignment: CDR1 SGHAT and CDR2 FQNNGV. There are 14 residues in the CDR3. V was cut by 1 base and J by 1 base, with 7 bases left in between. CDR3 sequence: CASSLGLTNTEAFF. CDR3 nucleotide sequence: TGTGCCAGCAGCTTAGGACTAACGAACACTGAAGCTTTCTTT.